This TCR beta chain derives from a study of blood T cell repertoires in COVID-19. As for the study in general: Spain, Italy and the United States supplied samples that represented acute and convalescent COVID-19. The cDNA or gDNA used as material had been derived from T cells, B-cell-depleted T cells, or PBMCs.

Per the authors' pipeline: The authors estimated nucleated cell counts from reference gene primer amplification. The method was immunoSEQ multiplex PCR; TCRdb's version includes in-frame clones alone and lacks a portion of them. The V and J calls and clone size are taken from that table; D and trimming were inferred from the DNA. The table has some 150,000 clones, 88% seen once. V shed 4 bases and J 5 bases; nucleotides not matched to a gene: 7. CDR3 length equals 15 residues. Looked up from germline, CDR1 is SGHRS and CDR2 is YFSETQ. The receptor's source is an older woman with acute or convalescent COVID-19. The V gene is TRBV5-1, the J gene TRBJ2-5; 11 bases align to TRBD2. Material for sequencing was peripheral blood. The CDR3 coding sequence is TGCGCCAGCAGCACTACTAGCGGGAGAGTGGAGACCCAGTACTTC. Encoded protein: CASSTTSGRVETQYF.